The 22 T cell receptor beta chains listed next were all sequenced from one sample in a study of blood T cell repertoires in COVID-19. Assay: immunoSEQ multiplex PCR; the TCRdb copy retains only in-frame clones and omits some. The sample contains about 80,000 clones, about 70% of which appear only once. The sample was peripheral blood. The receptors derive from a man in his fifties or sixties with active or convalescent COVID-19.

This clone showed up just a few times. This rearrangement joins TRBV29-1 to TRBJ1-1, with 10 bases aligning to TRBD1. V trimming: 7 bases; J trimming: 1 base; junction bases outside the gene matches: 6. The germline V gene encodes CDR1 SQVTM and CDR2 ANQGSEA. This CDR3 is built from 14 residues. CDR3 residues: CSAEDRGRNTEAFF. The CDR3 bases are TGCAGCGCCGAAGACAGGGGGCGGAACACTGAAGCTTTCTTT.

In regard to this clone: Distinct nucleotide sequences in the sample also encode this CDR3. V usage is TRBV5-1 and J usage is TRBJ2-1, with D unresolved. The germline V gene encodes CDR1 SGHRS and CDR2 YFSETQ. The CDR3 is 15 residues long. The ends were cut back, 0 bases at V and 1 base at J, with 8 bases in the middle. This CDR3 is CASSLGGGSYNEQFF. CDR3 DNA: TGCGCCAGCAGCTTGGGCGGCGGATCCTACAATGAGCAGTTCTTC.

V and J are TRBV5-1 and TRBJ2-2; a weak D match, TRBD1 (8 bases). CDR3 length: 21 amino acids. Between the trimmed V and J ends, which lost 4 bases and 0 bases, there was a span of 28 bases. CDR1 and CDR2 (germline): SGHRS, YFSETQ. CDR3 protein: CASSGRAGGAHDATNTGELFF. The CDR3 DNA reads TGCGCCAGCAGCGGGAGGGCAGGGGGCGCCCATGACGCCACGAACACCGGGGAGCTGTTTTTT.

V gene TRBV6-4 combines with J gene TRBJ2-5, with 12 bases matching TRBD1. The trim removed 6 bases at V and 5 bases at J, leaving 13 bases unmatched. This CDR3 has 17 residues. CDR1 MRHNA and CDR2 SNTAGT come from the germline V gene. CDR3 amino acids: CASRLGTGGGMIETQYF. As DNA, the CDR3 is TGTGCCAGCAGGCTCGGGACAGGGGGCGGAATGATCGAGACCCAGTACTTC.

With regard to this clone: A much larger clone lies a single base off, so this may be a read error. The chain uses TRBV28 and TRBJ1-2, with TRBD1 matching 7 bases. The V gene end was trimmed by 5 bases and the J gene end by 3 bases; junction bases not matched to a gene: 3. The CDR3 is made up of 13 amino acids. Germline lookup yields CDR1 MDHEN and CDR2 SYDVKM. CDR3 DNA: TGTGCCAGCAGTCAACAGGGGTACTATGGCTACACCTTC. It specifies CASSQQGYYGYTF.

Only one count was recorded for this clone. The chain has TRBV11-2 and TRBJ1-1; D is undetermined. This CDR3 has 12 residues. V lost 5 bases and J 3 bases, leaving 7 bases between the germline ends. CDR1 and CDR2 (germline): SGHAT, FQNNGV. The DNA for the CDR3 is TGTGCCAGCAGCCTGCGGGACACTGAAGCTTTCTTT. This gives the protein CASSLRDTEAFF.

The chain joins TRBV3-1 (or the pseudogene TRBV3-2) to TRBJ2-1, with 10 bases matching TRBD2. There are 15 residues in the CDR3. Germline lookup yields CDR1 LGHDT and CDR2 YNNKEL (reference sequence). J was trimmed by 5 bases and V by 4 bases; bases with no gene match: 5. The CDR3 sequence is CASSPRTSGDNEQFF. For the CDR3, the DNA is TGTGCCAGCAGCCCACGGACTAGCGGAGACAATGAGCAGTTCTTC.

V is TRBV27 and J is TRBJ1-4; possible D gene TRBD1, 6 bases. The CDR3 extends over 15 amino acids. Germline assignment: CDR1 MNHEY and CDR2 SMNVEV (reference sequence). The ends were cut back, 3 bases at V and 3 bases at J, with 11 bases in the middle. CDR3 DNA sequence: TGTGCCAGCAGTTTCCGGGGGGCAGCTAATGAAAAACTGTTTTTT. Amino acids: CASSFRGAANEKLFF.

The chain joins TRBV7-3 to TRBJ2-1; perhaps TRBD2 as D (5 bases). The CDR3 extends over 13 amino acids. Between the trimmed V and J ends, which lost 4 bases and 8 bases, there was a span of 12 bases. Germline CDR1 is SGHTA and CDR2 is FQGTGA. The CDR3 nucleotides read TGTGCCAGCAGCTCGGCGGGCGGCGATGAGCAGTTCTTC. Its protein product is CASSSAGGDEQFF.

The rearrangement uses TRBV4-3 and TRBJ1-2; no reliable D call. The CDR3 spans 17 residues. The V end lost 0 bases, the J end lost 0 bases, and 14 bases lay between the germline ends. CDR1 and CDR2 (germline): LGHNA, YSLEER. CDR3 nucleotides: TGCGCCAGCAGCCAAGATCGAGTAGGAACAGCTAACTATGGCTACACCTTC. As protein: CASSQDRVGTANYGYTF.

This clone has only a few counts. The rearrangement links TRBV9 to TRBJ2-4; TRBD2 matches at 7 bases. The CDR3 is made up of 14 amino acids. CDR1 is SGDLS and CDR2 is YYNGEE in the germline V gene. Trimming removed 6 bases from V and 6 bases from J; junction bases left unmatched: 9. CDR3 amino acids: CASTPMGGGNIQYF. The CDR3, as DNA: TGTGCCAGCACCCCCATGGGGGGGGGAAACATTCAGTACTTC.

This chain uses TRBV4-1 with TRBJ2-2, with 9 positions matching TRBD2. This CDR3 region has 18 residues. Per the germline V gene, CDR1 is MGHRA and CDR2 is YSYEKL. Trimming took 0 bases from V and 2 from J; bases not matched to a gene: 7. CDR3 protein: CASSQDSSGGPNTGELFF. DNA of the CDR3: TGCGCCAGCAGCCAAGATAGTAGCGGGGGACCTAACACCGGGGAGCTGTTTTTT.

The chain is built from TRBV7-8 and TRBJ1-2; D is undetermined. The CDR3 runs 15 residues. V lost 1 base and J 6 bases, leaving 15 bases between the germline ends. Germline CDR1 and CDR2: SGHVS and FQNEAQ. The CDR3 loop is CASSLERGRWHGYTF. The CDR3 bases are TGTGCCAGCAGCTTAGAAAGAGGCCGGTGGCATGGCTACACCTTC.

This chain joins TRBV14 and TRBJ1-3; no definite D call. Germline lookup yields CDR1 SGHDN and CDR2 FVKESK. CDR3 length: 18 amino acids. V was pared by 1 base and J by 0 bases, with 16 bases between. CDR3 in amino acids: CASSQAGEGKRSGNTIYF. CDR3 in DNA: TGTGCCAGCAGCCAAGCTGGGGAGGGAAAGCGCTCTGGAAACACCATATATTTT.

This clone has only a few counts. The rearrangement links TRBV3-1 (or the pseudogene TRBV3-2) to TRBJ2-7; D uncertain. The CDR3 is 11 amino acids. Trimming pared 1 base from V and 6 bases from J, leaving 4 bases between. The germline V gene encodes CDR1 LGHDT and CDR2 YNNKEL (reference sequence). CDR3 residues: CASSQVSEQYF. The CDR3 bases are TGTGCCAGCAGCCAAGTGAGCGAGCAGTACTTC.

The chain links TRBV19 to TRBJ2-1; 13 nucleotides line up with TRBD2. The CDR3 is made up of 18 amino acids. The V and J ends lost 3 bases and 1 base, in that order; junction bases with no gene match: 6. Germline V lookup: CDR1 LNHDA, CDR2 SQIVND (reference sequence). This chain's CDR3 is CASSMRLAGGRSYNEQFF. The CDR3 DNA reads TGTGCCAGTAGTATGAGACTAGCGGGGGGAAGATCCTACAATGAGCAGTTCTTC. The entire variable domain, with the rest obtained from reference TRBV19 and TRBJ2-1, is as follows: DGGITQSPKYLFRKEGQNVTLSCEQNLNHDAMYWYRQDPGQGLRLIYYSQIVNDFQKGDIAEGYSVSREKKESFPLTVTSAQKNPTAFYLCASSMRLAGGRSYNEQFFGPGTRLTVL.

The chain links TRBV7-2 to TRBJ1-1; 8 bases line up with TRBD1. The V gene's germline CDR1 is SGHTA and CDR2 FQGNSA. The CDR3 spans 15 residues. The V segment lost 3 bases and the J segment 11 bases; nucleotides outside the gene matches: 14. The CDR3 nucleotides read TGTGCCAGCAGCTTTAATCAGGGGGCGCGACTGGGGGCTTTCTTT. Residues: CASSFNQGARLGAFF.

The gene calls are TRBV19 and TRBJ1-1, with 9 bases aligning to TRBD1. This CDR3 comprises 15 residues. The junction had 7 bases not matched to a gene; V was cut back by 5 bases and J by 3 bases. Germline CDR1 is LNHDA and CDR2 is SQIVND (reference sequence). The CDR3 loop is CASSEGQGGYTEAFF. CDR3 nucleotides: TGTGCCAGTAGTGAGGGACAGGGCGGGTACACTGAAGCTTTCTTT.

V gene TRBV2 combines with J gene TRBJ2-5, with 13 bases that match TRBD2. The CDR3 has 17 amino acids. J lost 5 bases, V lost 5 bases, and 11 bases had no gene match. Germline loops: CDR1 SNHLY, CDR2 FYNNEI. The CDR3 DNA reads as TGTGCCAGCAGTCGGGAGACTAGCGGGGGGCCCATGGAGACCCAGTACTTC. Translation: CASSRETSGGPMETQYF.

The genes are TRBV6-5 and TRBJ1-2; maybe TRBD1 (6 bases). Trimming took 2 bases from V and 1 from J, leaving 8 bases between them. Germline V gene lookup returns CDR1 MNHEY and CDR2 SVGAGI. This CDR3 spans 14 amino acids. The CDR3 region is CASSYTGFNYGYTF. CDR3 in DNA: TGTGCCAGCAGTTACACAGGGTTTAACTATGGCTACACCTTC.

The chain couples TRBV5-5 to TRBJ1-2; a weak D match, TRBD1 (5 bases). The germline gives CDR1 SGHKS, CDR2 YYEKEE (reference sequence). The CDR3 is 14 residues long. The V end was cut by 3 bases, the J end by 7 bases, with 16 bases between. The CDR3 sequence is CASSSWGLGGGYTF. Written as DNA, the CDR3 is TGTGCCAGCAGCTCCTGGGGACTGGGGGGTGGCTACACCTTC.

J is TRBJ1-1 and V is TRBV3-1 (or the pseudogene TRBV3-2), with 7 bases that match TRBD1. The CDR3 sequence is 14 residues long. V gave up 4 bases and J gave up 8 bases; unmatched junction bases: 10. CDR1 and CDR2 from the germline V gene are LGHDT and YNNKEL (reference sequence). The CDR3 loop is CASSPLTGVEEAFF. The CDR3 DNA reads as TGTGCCAGCAGCCCATTAACAGGGGTCGAAGAAGCTTTCTTT.